This T cell receptor beta chain was sequenced during a study of spatial heterogeneity in lung cancer. Study results and caveats: It was found that expanded intratumoral alpha and beta TCR counts tracked tumor mutation counts.

Time point denoted: sample taken at primary tumor resection. This clonotype was counted at least ten times. Its antigen is as yet unknown. A single record per CDR3 protein comes from TCRdb applying MiXCR to the 5' RACE reads. The data show about 11,000 distinct CDR3 sequences, about 5.5% seen once. V was clipped by 6 bases and J by 2 bases; unmatched bases: 4. Germline V gene lookup returns CDR1 DFQATT and CDR2 SNEGSKA (reference sequence). The CDR3 runs 14 residues. The chain has TRBV20-1 and TRBJ1-1; TRBD1 matches at 12 bases. The material sequenced was lung tumor tissue, taken at surgery. This TCR was recovered from a male donor with early-stage non-small cell lung cancer. Here the CDR3 DNA reads TGCAGTGCGTACGGGACAGGGGGCAACACTGAAGCTTTCTTT. It yields the protein CSAYGTGGNTEAFF.